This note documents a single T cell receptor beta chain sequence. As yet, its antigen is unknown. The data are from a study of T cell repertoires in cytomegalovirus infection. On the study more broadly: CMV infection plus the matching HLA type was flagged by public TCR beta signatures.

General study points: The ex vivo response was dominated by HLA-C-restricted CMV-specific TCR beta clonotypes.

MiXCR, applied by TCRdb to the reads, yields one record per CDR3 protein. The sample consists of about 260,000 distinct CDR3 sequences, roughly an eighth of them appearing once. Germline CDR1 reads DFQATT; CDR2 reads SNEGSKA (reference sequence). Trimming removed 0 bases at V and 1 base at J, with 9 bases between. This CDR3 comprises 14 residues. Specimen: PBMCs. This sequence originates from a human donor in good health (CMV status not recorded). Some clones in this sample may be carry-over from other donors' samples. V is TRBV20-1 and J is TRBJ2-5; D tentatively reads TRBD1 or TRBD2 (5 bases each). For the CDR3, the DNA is TGCAGTGCTAGAGATCCCGGGACCCAAGAGACCCAGTACTTC. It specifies CSARDPGTQETQYF.